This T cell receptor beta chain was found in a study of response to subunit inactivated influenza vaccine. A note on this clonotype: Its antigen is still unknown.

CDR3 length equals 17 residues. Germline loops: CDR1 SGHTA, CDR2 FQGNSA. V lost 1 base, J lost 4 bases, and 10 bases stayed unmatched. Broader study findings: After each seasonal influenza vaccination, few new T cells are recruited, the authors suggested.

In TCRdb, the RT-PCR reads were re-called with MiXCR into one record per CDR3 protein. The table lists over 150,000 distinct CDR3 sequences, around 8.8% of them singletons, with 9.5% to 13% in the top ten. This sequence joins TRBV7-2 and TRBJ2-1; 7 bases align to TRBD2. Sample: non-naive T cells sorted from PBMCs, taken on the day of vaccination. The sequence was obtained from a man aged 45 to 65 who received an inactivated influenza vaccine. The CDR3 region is CASSLVGAGAVYNEQFF. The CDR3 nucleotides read TGTGCCAGCAGCTTAGTTGGGGCGGGAGCAGTGTACAATGAGCAGTTCTTC. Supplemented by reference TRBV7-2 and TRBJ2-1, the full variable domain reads GAGVSQSPSNKVTEKGKDVELRCDPISGHTALYWYRQSLGQGLEFLIYFQGNSAPDKSGLPSDRFSAERTGGSVSTLTIQRTQQEDSAVYLCASSLVGAGAVYNEQFFGPGTRLTVL.